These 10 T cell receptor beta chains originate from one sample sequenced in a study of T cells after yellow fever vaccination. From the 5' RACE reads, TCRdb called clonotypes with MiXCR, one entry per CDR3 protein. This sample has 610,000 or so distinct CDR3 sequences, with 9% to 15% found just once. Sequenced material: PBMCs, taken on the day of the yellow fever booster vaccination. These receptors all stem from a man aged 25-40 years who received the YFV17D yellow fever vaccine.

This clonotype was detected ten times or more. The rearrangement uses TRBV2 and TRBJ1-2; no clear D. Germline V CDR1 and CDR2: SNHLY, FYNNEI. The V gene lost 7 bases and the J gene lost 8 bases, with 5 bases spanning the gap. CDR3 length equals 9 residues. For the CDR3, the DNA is TGTGCCAGCAAAGCGGGCTACACCTTC. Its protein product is CASKAGYTF.

CDR3 region: CASSLAAGADTQYF. CDR3 coding DNA: TGTGCCAGCAGTTTAGCTGCGGGAGCAGATACGCAGTATTTT. V is TRBV27 and J is TRBJ2-3, with 7 bases aligning to TRBD2. This CDR3 has 14 residues. V lost 2 bases to trimming and J lost 4 bases; unmatched junction nucleotides: 3. Germline lookup yields CDR1 MNHEY and CDR2 SMNVEV (reference sequence).

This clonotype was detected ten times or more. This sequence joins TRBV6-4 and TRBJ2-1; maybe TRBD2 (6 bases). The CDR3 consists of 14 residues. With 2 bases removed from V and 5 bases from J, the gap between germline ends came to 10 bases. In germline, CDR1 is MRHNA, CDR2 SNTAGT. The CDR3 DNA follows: TGTGCCAGCAGTGACGGCGGGGCCGACAATGAGCAGTTCTTC. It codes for CASSDGGADNEQFF.

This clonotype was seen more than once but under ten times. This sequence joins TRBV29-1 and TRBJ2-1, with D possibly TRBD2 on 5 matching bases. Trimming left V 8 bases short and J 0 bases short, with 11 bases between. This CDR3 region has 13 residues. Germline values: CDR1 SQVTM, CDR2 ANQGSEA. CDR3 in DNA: TGCAGCTTTCAGCGGCCCTCCTACAATGAGCAGTTCTTC. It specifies CSFQRPSYNEQFF.

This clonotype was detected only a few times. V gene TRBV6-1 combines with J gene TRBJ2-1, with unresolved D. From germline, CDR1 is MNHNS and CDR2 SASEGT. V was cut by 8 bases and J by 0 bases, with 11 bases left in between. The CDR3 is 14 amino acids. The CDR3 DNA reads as TGTGCCAGCGGTCCCGTGGGCTCCTACAATGAGCAGTTCTTC. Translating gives CASGPVGSYNEQFF.

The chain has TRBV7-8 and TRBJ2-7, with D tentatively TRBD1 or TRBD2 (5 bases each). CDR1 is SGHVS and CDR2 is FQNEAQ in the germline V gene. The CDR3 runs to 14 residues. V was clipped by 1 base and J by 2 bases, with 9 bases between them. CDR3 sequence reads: CASSLGKGPYEQYF. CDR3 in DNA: TGTGCCAGCAGCTTAGGAAAGGGACCCTACGAGCAGTACTTC.

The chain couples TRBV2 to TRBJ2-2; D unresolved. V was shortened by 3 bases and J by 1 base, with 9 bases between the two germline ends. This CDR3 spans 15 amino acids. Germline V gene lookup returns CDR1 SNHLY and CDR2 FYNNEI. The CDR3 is CASSENARNTGELFF. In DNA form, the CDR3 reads TGTGCCAGCAGTGAGAACGCCAGGAACACCGGGGAGCTGTTTTTT.

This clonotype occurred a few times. CDR3 residues: CASSRPGHQNTYEQYF. The CDR3 DNA reads TGTGCCAGCAGTAGACCGGGACATCAGAACACCTACGAGCAGTACTTC. The chain uses TRBV6-1 and TRBJ2-7, with TRBD1 as a possible D gene (6 bases). The CDR3 runs to 16 residues. V lost 5 bases to trimming and J lost 2 bases, with 19 bases between them. Germline CDR1 and CDR2: MNHNS and SASEGT.

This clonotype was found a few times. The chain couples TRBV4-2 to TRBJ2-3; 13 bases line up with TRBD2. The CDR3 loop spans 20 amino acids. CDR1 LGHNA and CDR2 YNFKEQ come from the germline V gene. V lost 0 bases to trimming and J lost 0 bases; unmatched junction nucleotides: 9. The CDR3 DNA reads TGTGCCAGCAGCCAAGAGGTTCCGGGACTAGCGGGACCTAGCACAGATACGCAGTATTTT. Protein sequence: CASSQEVPGLAGPSTDTQYF.

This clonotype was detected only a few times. This chain's CDR3 is CASSRGELTDTQYF. The CDR3 nucleotides are TGTGCCAGCAGCCGGGGGGAGTTGACGGATACGCAGTATTTT. The chain uses TRBV3-1 and TRBJ2-3; D may be TRBD2 (6 bases). The V gene lost 4 bases and the J gene lost 6 bases, with 14 bases spanning the gap. Per germline, CDR1 LGHDT and CDR2 YNNKEL (reference sequence). The CDR3 totals 14 residues.